These 24 T cell receptor beta chains were sequenced from one sample in a study of blood T cell repertoires in COVID-19. Measured with immunoSEQ multiplex PCR; TCRdb has only the in-frame clones, and not every one. The table records about 260,000 clones, around 87% of them present only once. Source material: PBMCs or T cells enriched from blood (not recorded which). The origin of the receptors is a woman between 18 and 30 years old who had recovered from COVID-19.

The chain recombines TRBV27 with TRBJ2-3; TRBD1 aligns across 8 bases. CDR3 length: 14 amino acids. Trimming at V came to 5 bases and at J to 5 bases, leaving 6 bases not matched to a gene. From germline, CDR1 is MNHEY and CDR2 SMNVEV (reference sequence). The CDR3, as DNA: TGTGCCAGCAGTCAGACAGGGGCGGGAGATACGCAGTATTTT. As protein: CASSQTGAGDTQYF.

This clone was seen once. The genes are TRBV4-1 and TRBJ1-4, with 9 bases identical to TRBD1. The V and J ends lost 1 base and 6 bases, in that order; junction bases with no gene match: 6. Germline V lookup: CDR1 MGHRA, CDR2 YSYEKL. The CDR3 has 16 residues. The CDR3 is CASSQGQQGAHEKLFF. The CDR3 DNA reads as TGCGCCAGCAGCCAAGGCCAACAGGGGGCACATGAAAAACTGTTTTTT.

The rearrangement links TRBV20-1 to TRBJ1-1; D is unclear. V shed 7 bases and J shed 2 bases, with 8 bases lying between them. CDR3 length: 11 residues. The germline V gene encodes CDR1 DFQATT and CDR2 SNEGSKA (reference sequence). CDR3 amino acids: CSVNVNTEAFF. CDR3 DNA: TGCAGTGTTAATGTAAACACTGAAGCTTTCTTT.

This rearrangement joins TRBV30 to TRBJ1-3; 7 nucleotides match TRBD1. Germline CDR1 is GTSNPN and CDR2 is SVGIG (reference sequence). The ends lost 0 bases at V and 1 base at J; junction bases unmatched: 9. CDR3 length: 17 amino acids. The CDR3 is CAWSVSRTGRSGNTIYF. The CDR3 region has the DNA TGTGCCTGGAGTGTATCCCGGACAGGCCGATCTGGAAACACCATATATTTT.

This chain uses TRBV10-2 with TRBJ1-1; 7 bases match TRBD1. The CDR3 has 16 amino acids. The ends lost 6 bases at V and 1 base at J; junction bases unmatched: 11. The V gene's germline CDR1 is WSHSY and CDR2 SAAADI. CDR3 in DNA: TGCGCCAGCAGCGATCTCACGGGACAGACGAACACTGAAGCTTTCTTT. It yields the protein CASSDLTGQTNTEAFF.

This chain joins TRBV3-1 (or the pseudogene TRBV3-2) and TRBJ2-7; TRBD1 matches at 7 bases. The germline V gene encodes CDR1 LGHDT and CDR2 YNNKEL (reference sequence). The V gene end was trimmed by 4 bases and the J gene end by 7 bases; junction bases not matched to a gene: 10. The CDR3 is 14 residues long. CDR3 nucleotide sequence: TGTGCCAGCAGCCCCATGGGACAGTTCGGGGAGCAGTACTTC. This sequence encodes CASSPMGQFGEQYF.

The chain combines TRBV15 with TRBJ2-3, with D tentatively TRBD1 (6 bases). The CDR3 is 15 residues long. Germline-derived CDR1 and CDR2 are LNHNV and YYDKDF (reference sequence). V was shortened by 5 bases and J by 2 bases, with 14 bases between the two germline ends. CDR3 protein: CATSPRTEVTDTQYF. In DNA, the CDR3 is TGTGCCACCAGCCCCCGGACAGAAGTCACAGATACGCAGTATTTT.

J is TRBJ2-7 and V is TRBV25-1; D might be TRBD2 (6 bases). V was cut by 8 bases and J by 7 bases, with 24 bases left in between. The CDR3 contains 15 residues. Germline assignment: CDR1 MGHDK and CDR2 SYGVNS. Written as DNA, the CDR3 is TGTGCCAGCGGGTTATCGGGGGAAGGTTCGCGGGAGCAGTACTTC. Translation gives CASGLSGEGSREQYF.

The chain combines TRBV18 with TRBJ1-6; D possibly corresponds to TRBD1 (6 bases). There are 19 residues in the CDR3. Trimming left V 3 bases short and J 4 bases short, with 22 bases between. The germline gives CDR1 KGHSH, CDR2 LQKENI. The CDR3 nucleotides are TGTGCCAGCTCACCCCCTCGAGGGCAGGGGAACTCGTATAATTCACCCCTCCACTTT. The encoded protein is CASSPPRGQGNSYNSPLHF.

The V gene is TRBV11-2, the J gene TRBJ2-3, with 7 bases that match TRBD1. This CDR3 is built from 14 residues. In germline, CDR1 is SGHAT, CDR2 FQNNGV. J lost 2 bases, V lost 4 bases, and 3 bases had no gene match. DNA for the CDR3: TGTGCCAGCAGCTGGGGACAGAACACAGATACGCAGTATTTT. It specifies CASSWGQNTDTQYF.

The chain couples TRBV7-6 to TRBJ2-3, with D maybe TRBD2 (6 bases). CDR1 is SGHVS, CDR2 FNYEAQ, per germline. This CDR3 has 15 amino acids. V was clipped by 4 bases and J by 4 bases, with 15 bases between them. CDR3 region: CASSSDGSGADTQYF. The CDR3 DNA reads as TGTGCCAGCAGCTCTGACGGCTCGGGAGCAGATACGCAGTATTTT.

The chain links TRBV11-2 to TRBJ2-2; D may be TRBD1 (5 bases). Germline loops: CDR1 SGHAT, CDR2 FQNNGV. The V end lost 5 bases, the J end lost 6 bases, and 7 bases lay between the germline ends. The CDR3 has 12 amino acids. The CDR3 sequence: CASSQGSGELFF. The DNA for the CDR3 is TGTGCCAGCAGCCAGGGTTCCGGGGAGCTGTTTTTT.

The chain couples TRBV6-5 to TRBJ1-2, with D possibly matching TRBD1 (5 bases). Germline values: CDR1 MNHEY, CDR2 SVGAGI. The CDR3 length is 13 residues. The ends were cut back, 3 bases at V and 8 bases at J, with 13 bases in the middle. The DNA for the CDR3 is TGTGCCAGCAGTTATGGTGGGGCTGGGGGCTACACCTTC. This translates into CASSYGGAGGYTF.

V usage is TRBV11-2 and J usage is TRBJ1-1, with D possibly being TRBD1 (5 bases). Per germline, CDR1 SGHAT and CDR2 FQNNGV. With 4 bases removed from V and 4 bases from J, the gap between germline ends came to 10 bases. The CDR3 totals 13 residues. CDR3 region: CASSSQGGTEAFF. CDR3 nucleotides: TGTGCCAGCAGCTCTCAGGGAGGCACTGAAGCTTTCTTT.

The genes are TRBV4-1 and TRBJ2-7, with TRBD2 matching over 11 bases. The germline gives CDR1 MGHRA, CDR2 YSYEKL. V was pared by 2 bases and J by 5 bases, with 14 bases of the junction left unmatched. CDR3 size: 18 residues. CDR3 residues: CASSQRDLSGGVPHEQYF. DNA for the CDR3: TGCGCCAGCAGCCAAAGGGACCTTAGCGGGGGGGTCCCTCACGAGCAGTACTTC.

The chain has TRBV5-4 and TRBJ2-5; TRBD2 agrees at 9 bases. Trimming took 4 bases from V and 4 from J; bases not matched to a gene: 8. Germline lookup yields CDR1 SGHNT and CDR2 YYREEE (reference sequence). This CDR3 has 15 amino acids. The CDR3 nucleotides read TGTGCCAGCAGCCCTGGCGGGGGGGGCGTAGAGACCCAGTACTTC. Protein: CASSPGGGGVETQYF.

The CDR3, as DNA: TGCGCCAGCAGCATCGAGGGGGCAGTTCTTCTGAACACTGAAGCTTTCTTT. This encodes CASSIEGAVLLNTEAFF. J is TRBJ1-1 and V is TRBV4-1, with 7 positions matching TRBD1. Germline CDR1 is MGHRA and CDR2 is YSYEKL. Trimming removed 5 bases from V and 0 bases from J; junction bases left unmatched: 12. The CDR3 is made up of 17 amino acids.

The J gene is TRBJ1-5, the V gene TRBV7-9, with 9 bases identical to TRBD1. With 5 bases clipped from V and 5 bases from J, the junction kept 10 bases outside the gene matches. The germline V gene encodes CDR1 SEHNR and CDR2 FQNEAQ (reference sequence). The CDR3 is 16 residues long. The CDR3 DNA is TGTGCCAGCAGCCTAGGGACAGGGTCCATCGATCAGCCCCAGCATTTT. Amino acids: CASSLGTGSIDQPQHF.

V is TRBV7-2 and J is TRBJ2-1, with 8 bases fitting TRBD2. Trimming took 1 base from V and 12 from J; bases not matched to a gene: 11. Germline CDR1 is SGHTA and CDR2 is FQGNSA. The CDR3 runs to 15 residues. As DNA, the CDR3 is TGTGCCAGCAGCTTAGACGGGGGGGTGTGGGAGGTGCAGTTCTTC. Translated, it gives CASSLDGGVWEVQFF.

This sequence joins TRBV2 and TRBJ2-5; a weak D match, TRBD1 (7 bases). Per germline, CDR1 SNHLY and CDR2 FYNNEI. The CDR3 is 14 amino acids. The V end was cut by 8 bases, the J end by 2 bases, with 15 bases between. For the CDR3, the DNA is TGTGCCAGCGGGCGGGACAGACAGCAAGAGACCCAGTACTTC. Translated: CASGRDRQQETQYF. The variable domain in full, completed from reference TRBV2 and TRBJ2-5, reads EPEVTQTPSHQVTQMGQEVILRCVPISNHLYFYWYRQILGQKVEFLVSFYNNEISEKSEIFDDQFSVERPDGSNFTLKIRSTKLEDSAMYFCASGRDRQQETQYFGPGTRLLVL.

V and J are TRBV24-1 and TRBJ2-5; 12 bases fit TRBD2. Germline V lookup: CDR1 KGHDR, CDR2 SFDVKD. Trimming removed 1 base from V and 2 bases from J; junction bases left unmatched: 1. This CDR3 has 16 residues. CDR3 nucleotides: TGTGCCACCAGTGATTTACTAGCGGGGGGACAAGAGACCCAGTACTTC. Residues: CATSDLLAGGQETQYF.

This clone turned up a few times. The chain has TRBV11-2 and TRBJ2-1, with TRBD2 matching over 11 bases. CDR3 size: 18 residues. V was pared by 2 bases and J by 2 bases, with 8 bases of the junction left unmatched. Germline assignment: CDR1 SGHAT and CDR2 FQNNGV. The CDR3 DNA sequence: TGTGCCAGCAGCTTAATCAGGGATAGCGGGGGGGCCTACAATGAGCAGTTCTTC. As protein: CASSLIRDSGGAYNEQFF. Combining the CDR3 with reference TRBV11-2 and TRBJ2-1 gives the whole variable domain EAGVAQSPRYKIIEKRQSVAFWCNPISGHATLYWYQQILGQGPKLLIQFQNNGVVDDSQLPKDRFSAERLKGVDSTLKIQPAKLEDSAVYLCASSLIRDSGGAYNEQFFGPGTRLTVL.

The rearrangement uses TRBV7-9 and TRBJ2-7; perhaps TRBD1 as D (6 bases). Trimming left V 5 bases short and J 0 bases short, with 20 bases between. The CDR3 is 17 residues long. Looked up from germline, CDR1 is SEHNR and CDR2 is FQNEAQ (reference sequence). The CDR3, as DNA: TGTGCCAGCAGCGCAGACCCGGGACACTTTAGCTCCTACGAGCAGTACTTC. This codes for CASSADPGHFSSYEQYF.

The sample holds one count of this clone. V is TRBV5-1 and J is TRBJ1-1; 12 bases map to TRBD1. The CDR3 is made up of 16 amino acids. The germline V gene has CDR1 SGHRS and CDR2 YFSETQ. V lost 2 bases and J lost 6; bases outside the gene matches: 8. CDR3 region: CASSFGTGGRRSEAFF. In DNA form, the CDR3 reads TGCGCCAGCAGCTTTGGGACAGGGGGCCGACGCTCTGAAGCTTTCTTT.